This TCR beta chain was found in a study of spatial heterogeneity in lung cancer. The study, taken as a whole, reports: How many expanded intratumoral alpha and beta TCRs were present tracked the tumor mutation count, which was a count of nonsynonymous mutations. As ubiquitous and regional nonsynonymous mutations varied, counts of ubiquitous and regional expanded TCRs tracked them, respectively.

TCRdb redid the calling of the 5' RACE reads with MiXCR, one entry per CDR3 protein. This table has 13,000 or so distinct CDR3 sequences, roughly 5.5% appearing once. Time point defined: sample taken at primary tumor resection. Whole RNA obtained from tumor, nontumor lung or frozen PBMC underwent sequencing without sorting. The V gene end was trimmed by 2 bases and the J gene end by 6 bases; junction bases not matched to a gene: 6. The CDR3 extends over 15 amino acids. This clonotype was detected many times. Its antigen is unknown. This beta chain is off target for a library built for alpha chains, so its abundance means little.

This specimen consisted of lung tumor tissue, obtained at surgery. The chain uses TRBV12-3 or TRBV12-4 and TRBJ2-3, with 9 bases matching TRBD1. The sequence came from a male donor with early-stage non-small cell lung cancer. The CDR3 spells CASSLPQGAVDTQYF. CDR3 sequence (DNA): TGTGCCAGCAGTTTACCACAGGGGGCTGTGGATACGCAGTATTTT.